This TCR beta chain stems from a study of graft-versus-host responses after intestinal transplantation. Turning to this clone: The antigen is unknown.

Data came from immunoSEQ multiplex PCR; TCRdb stores just in-frame clones and leaves some out. The table has about 39,000 clones, over 90% seen once. Findings and caveats of the study: Detection of GvH clones occurred in recipient marrow, and some had their first appearance in ileum or blood. GvH clone levels peaked in circulation, and this peak was associated with early post-transplant HvG declines.

This receptor was taken from a human donor who was the organ donor for an intestinal transplant. The material was unstimulated CD8+ T cells sorted from spleen or lymph node cells, obtained before transplant.

In DNA, the CDR3 is TGCGCCAGCAGCCAGATAATCATGGGGGGACGGGTTAGGGCCTACGAGCAGTACTTC. It codes for CASSQIIMGGRVRAYEQYF. The chain recombines TRBV4-3 with TRBJ2-7; D is possibly TRBD2 (6 bases). The CDR3 has 19 residues. Germline values: CDR1 LGHNA, CDR2 YSLEER. Deletions cut 3 bases from V and 2 bases from J, with 26 bases between.